Shown below are 2 T cell receptor beta chains from a single sample sequenced in a study of shared clonotypes between healthy human individuals. Only in-frame clones appear in the TCRdb table, and some are missing; sequencing was by immunoSEQ multiplex PCR. The sample includes 1.4 million or so clones, just under 99% of them seen just once. The sequencing input was naive CD4+ T cells sorted from blood. This sample's subset: CD45RA+ positively selected. The source of these receptors is a man aged 25 to 45 in good health.

The chain carries TRBV19 and TRBJ2-3, with TRBD2 as a possible D gene (5 bases). Germline V gene sequence: CDR1 LNHDA, CDR2 SQIVND (reference sequence). The CDR3 is made up of 15 amino acids. Trimming pared 9 bases from V and 4 bases from J, leaving 20 bases between. The CDR3 loop is CASSEANTGPDTQYF. CDR3 sequence (DNA): TGTGCCAGCTCGGAGGCGAATACCGGTCCAGATACGCAGTATTTT.

This sequence joins TRBV5-4 and TRBJ2-1, with 8 bases that match TRBD1. After removal of 1 base from V and 7 bases from J, the junction contained 16 bases not matched to a gene. The CDR3 is 18 amino acids. Germline values: CDR1 SGHNT, CDR2 YYREEE (reference sequence). This CDR3 is CASSLTPYGQGAGNEQFF. The CDR3 DNA sequence: TGTGCCAGCAGCTTGACCCCCTACGGCCAGGGGGCGGGGAATGAGCAGTTCTTC.